This is a list of T cell receptor beta chains from one sample in a study of OX40 agonist ivuxolimab in advanced cancers. Sequencing used immunoSEQ multiplex PCR; TCRdb keeps in-frame clones, though not all of them. The sample consists of about 91,000 clones, roughly 86% of them appearing once. Here the sequenced sample was CD4+ or CD8+ T cells sorted from blood, taken in a trial of the OX40 agonist ivuxolimab. These receptors came from an adult with an advanced solid tumor such as melanoma, head and neck, liver or kidney cancer. Each CDR3 is given with its conserved first and last residue. A D gene is named only where the DNA matches it firmly. Clone size is given for some rows only: seen once, a few or many times, or a class if the clone is expanded.

abundance	v_gene	j_gene	d_gene	len	CDR3nt	CDR3aa
once	TRBV9	TRBJ2-3	.	14	TGTGCCAGCAGCCCCGGGATTGGTACAGATACGCAGTATTTT	CASSPGIGTDTQYF
.	TRBV11-2	TRBJ1-1	.	16	TGTGCCAGCAGCCTGTTGGGGGGGCAGGAGGCCACTGAAGCTTTCTTT	CASSLLGGQEATEAFF
.	TRBV19	TRBJ1-4	.	15	TGTGCCAGTAGCCGTTTCCAGGGATCGAGAGAAAAACTGTTTTTT	CASSRFQGSREKLFF
.	TRBV5-5	TRBJ2-1	.	13	TGTGCCAGCAGCTTGACCACGTACAATGAGCAGTTCTTC	CASSLTTYNEQFF
few	TRBV4-3	TRBJ2-2	.	14	TGCGCCAGCAGCCAAGAACCCAGGGCGGGGGAGCTGTTTTTT	CASSQEPRAGELFF
.	TRBV7-8	TRBJ2-7	TRBD2	15	TGTGCCAGCAGCTTAGGAGCGGGGGTCTCCTACGAGCAGTACTTC	CASSLGAGVSYEQYF
.	TRBV9	TRBJ2-5	.	13	TGTGCCAGCAGCCCCCGCCCGGATGAGACCCAGTACTTC	CASSPRPDETQYF
.	TRBV11-2	TRBJ2-1	TRBD1	14	TGTGCCAGCAGCTTAGTGGGACAGAACAATGAGCAGTTCTTC	CASSLVGQNNEQFF
.	TRBV30	TRBJ2-1	.	12	TGTGCCTGGAGCGGCCTAGGGAGGCGTCAGTTCTTC	CAWSGLGRRQFF
.	TRBV19	TRBJ1-2	.	18	TGTGCCAGTAGTATGATTGTAAGGTTAAGAGACAACCGCTATGGCTACACCTTC	CASSMIVRLRDNRYGYTF
.	TRBV5-1	TRBJ1-4	.	15	TGCGCCAGCAGCTTGCTGTCCAGGGGAGGTGAAAAACTGTTTTTT	CASSLLSRGGEKLFF
.	TRBV14	TRBJ1-4	.	15	TGTGCCAGCAGCCAAAGGGCAGATTCTAATGAAAAACTGTTTTTT	CASSQRADSNEKLFF
.	TRBV11-3	TRBJ1-1	.	14	TGTGCCAGCAGCCCACAAGCGGCGAACACTGAAGCTTTCTTT	CASSPQAANTEAFF
few	TRBV2	TRBJ1-1	TRBD1	13	TGTGCCAGCCGTACAGGGGTGAACACTGAAGCTTTCTTT	CASRTGVNTEAFF
few	TRBV11-2	TRBJ2-7	.	12	TGTGCCAGCAGCTCGCCGGGCTACGAGCAGTACTTC	CASSSPGYEQYF
.	TRBV14	TRBJ1-2	.	16	TGTGCCAGCAGCCAAGGAGTCGGGGCCCCGTACTATGGCTACACCTTC	CASSQGVGAPYYGYTF
.	TRBV6-1	TRBJ1-2	.	14	TGTGCCAGCAGTGAAACAGGGTTAAACTATGGCTACACCTTC	CASSETGLNYGYTF
.	TRBV6-1	TRBJ2-1	TRBD2	14	TGTGCCAGCAGCGGACTAGCGGGAGGCCATGAGCAGTTCTTC	CASSGLAGGHEQFF
once	TRBV19	TRBJ1-3	.	14	TGTGCCAGTAAGGGGCTACTCTCTGGAAACACCATATATTTT	CASKGLLSGNTIYF
.	TRBV18	TRBJ2-4	.	11	TGTGCCAGCTCACCGGGCGAGGGGAAGTACTTC	CASSPGEGKYF
.	TRBV30	TRBJ2-7	.	12	TGTGCCTGGAGTGGGACTACATACGAGCAGTACTTC	CAWSGTTYEQYF
.	TRBV7-2	TRBJ1-2	TRBD1	15	TGTGCCAGCAGAGGCGGGACAGCAGCTAACTATGGCTACACCTTC	CASRGGTAANYGYTF
.	TRBV2	TRBJ2-1	.	14	TGTGCCACCCGGGCGGAGGGACTGTCCAATGAGCAGTTCTTC	CATRAEGLSNEQFF
.	TRBV6-1	TRBJ1-4	TRBD1	15	TGTGCCAGCAGTGTAGACAGGGGAACTAATGAAAAACTGTTTTTT	CASSVDRGTNEKLFF
.	TRBV5-1	TRBJ2-5	TRBD2	17	TGCGCCAGCAGCCTAGGGACTAGCGCACAACGGAGGGTGACCCAGTACTTC	CASSLGTSAQRRVTQYF
.	TRBV2	TRBJ1-1	TRBD1	13	TGTGCCAGCAGTCGACAGGGAAGCACTGAAGCTTTCTTT	CASSRQGSTEAFF
.	TRBV30	TRBJ2-7	TRBD2	15	TGTGCCTGGAGTGTGGGAGCGGGAGGTGGTTACGAGCAGTACTTC	CAWSVGAGGGYEQYF
.	TRBV29-1	TRBJ1-2	TRBD1	12	TGCAGCACCGACAGGGGGCTCTATGGCTACACCTTC	CSTDRGLYGYTF
once	TRBV28	TRBJ1-5	.	14	TGTGCCAGCAGTTTACGACAGGAGAATCAGCCCCAGCATTTT	CASSLRQENQPQHF
.	TRBV23-1	TRBJ1-2	.	15	TGCGCCAGCAGTCAGTCCGGGACAAAAGGAAGTGGCTACACCTTC	CASSQSGTKGSGYTF
.	TRBV6-1	TRBJ1-1	.	15	TGTGCCAGCAGTGATCCTGCCGGGGTGAACACTGAAGCTTTCTTT	CASSDPAGVNTEAFF
.	TRBV7-2	TRBJ2-1	TRBD2	16	TGTGCCAGCAGCCACGATAGCGGGAGCTCCTACAATGAGCAGTTCTTC	CASSHDSGSSYNEQFF
.	TRBV27	TRBJ1-1	TRBD1	18	TGTGCCAGCAGTTTTCTACAGGGGGTCGGAGGAAGGAGAGCTGAAGCTTTCTTT	CASSFLQGVGGRRAEAFF
few	TRBV11-2	TRBJ2-5	TRBD2	17	TGTGCCAGCAGCCCCAAGTGGACTAGCGGGTACCAAGAGACCCAGTACTTC	CASSPKWTSGYQETQYF